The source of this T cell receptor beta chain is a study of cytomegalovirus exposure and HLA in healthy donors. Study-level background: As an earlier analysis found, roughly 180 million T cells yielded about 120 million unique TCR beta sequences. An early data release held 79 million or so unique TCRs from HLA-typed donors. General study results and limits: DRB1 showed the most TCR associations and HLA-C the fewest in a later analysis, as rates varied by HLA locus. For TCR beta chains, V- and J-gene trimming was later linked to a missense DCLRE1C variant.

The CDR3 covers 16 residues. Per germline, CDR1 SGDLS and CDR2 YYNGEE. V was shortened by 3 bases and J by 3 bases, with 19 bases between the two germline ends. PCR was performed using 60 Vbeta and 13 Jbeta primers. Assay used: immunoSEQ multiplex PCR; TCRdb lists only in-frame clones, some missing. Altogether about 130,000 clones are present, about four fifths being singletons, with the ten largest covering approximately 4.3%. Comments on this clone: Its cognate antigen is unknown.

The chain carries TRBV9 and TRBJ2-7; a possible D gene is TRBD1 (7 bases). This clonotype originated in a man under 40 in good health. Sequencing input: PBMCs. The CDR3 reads CASSAPGGTEDYEQYF. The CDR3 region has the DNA TGTGCCAGCAGCGCCCCGGGCGGGACAGAAGACTACGAGCAGTACTTC. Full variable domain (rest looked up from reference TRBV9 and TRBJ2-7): DSGVTQTPKHLITATGQRVTLRCSPRSGDLSVYWYQQSLDQGLQFLIQYYNGEERAKGNILERFSAQQFPDLHSELNLSSLELGDSALYFCASSAPGGTEDYEQYFGPGTRLTVT.